This T cell receptor beta chain derives from a study of CD8+ T cells in alopecia areata. Study outcomes and limitations: Among the cells sequenced in scalp samples are also the resident alphabeta T cells of normal skin.

With regard to this clone: Its antigen is still unknown.

Researchers sorted CD4+ cells into CD25+CD127- cells for about five patients. cDNA prepared by RNA extraction and subsequent reverse transcription served as the template for sequencing. Method: immunoSEQ multiplex PCR; TCRdb's copy keeps in-frame clones and lacks some. The sample consists of approximately 13,000 clones, over 50% of them appearing once. This CDR3 is built from 17 residues. Germline-derived CDR1 and CDR2 are MDHEN and SYDVKM. V lost 3 bases to trimming and J lost 5 bases; unmatched junction nucleotides: 13. Sample: CD4+ Tregs sorted from blood. This receptor was obtained from a human donor with alopecia areata. The J gene is TRBJ1-2, the V gene TRBV28, with 9 bases lining up with TRBD1. The CDR3 region is CASSLGPGQGVLYGYTF. The CDR3 region has the DNA TGTGCCAGCAGTTTGGGTCCGGGACAGGGTGTTCTTTATGGCTACACCTTC.